What follows is one T cell receptor beta chain and its context. These data are taken from a study of blood T cell repertoires in COVID-19. Some clones are missing from TCRdb's copy, which holds only in-frame ones; the method was immunoSEQ multiplex PCR. The sample has 250,000 to 350,000 clones; about 85% are singletons. The CDR3 spans 16 residues. CDR1 is MGHRA and CDR2 is YSYEKL in the germline V gene. V dropped 3 bases and J dropped 4 bases, with 16 bases sitting between them. The chain combines TRBV4-1 with TRBJ2-1; weak D call: TRBD1 (6 bases). The sequence was collected from a woman aged 30 to 39 who had recovered from COVID-19. Sample: PBMCs or T cells enriched from blood (not recorded which). The CDR3: CASSQSGTYVYNEQFF. CDR3 nucleotides: TGCGCCAGCAGCCAGAGTGGGACATACGTTTACAATGAGCAGTTCTTC.